This TCR beta chain is drawn from a study of cytomegalovirus exposure and HLA in healthy donors. In the PCR, 60 Vbeta and 13 Jbeta primers were used. Assay: immunoSEQ multiplex PCR; the TCRdb copy retains only in-frame clones and omits some. The sample records about 81,000 clones, 77% being singletons. Sequenced input: PBMCs. The receptor was isolated from a man in his fifties or sixties in good health and CMV-seropositive.

CDR3 sequence reads: CASSPLLAGASTDTQYF. The CDR3 coding sequence is TGTGCCAGCTCACCACTGCTAGCGGGAGCTAGCACAGATACGCAGTATTTT. The chain couples TRBV18 to TRBJ2-3, with 10 bases lining up with TRBD2. Trimming at V came to 1 base and at J to 0 bases, leaving 4 bases not matched to a gene. This CDR3 is built from 17 residues. The germline gives CDR1 KGHSH, CDR2 LQKENI.